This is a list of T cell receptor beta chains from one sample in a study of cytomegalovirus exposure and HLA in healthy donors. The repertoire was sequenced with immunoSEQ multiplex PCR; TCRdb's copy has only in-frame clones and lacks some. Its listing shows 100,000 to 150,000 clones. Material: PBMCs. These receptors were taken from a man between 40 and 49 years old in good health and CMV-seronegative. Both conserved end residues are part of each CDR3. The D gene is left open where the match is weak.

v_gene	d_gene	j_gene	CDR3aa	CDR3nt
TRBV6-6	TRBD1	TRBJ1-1	CASSYPGQGLSAFF	TGTGCCAGCAGTTACCCAGGACAGGGGCTCTCGGCTTTCTTT
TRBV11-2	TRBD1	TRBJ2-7	CASSGLQRDRGHEQYF	TGTGCCAGCAGCGGACTCCAACGGGACAGGGGCCACGAGCAGTACTTC
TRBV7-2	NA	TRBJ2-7	CASSSGYTYEQYF	TGTGCCAGCAGCTCGGGATACACCTACGAGCAGTACTTC
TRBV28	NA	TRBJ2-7	CASTFALTGSAYEQYF	TGTGCCAGCACCTTCGCACTTACGGGATCAGCCTACGAGCAGTACTTC
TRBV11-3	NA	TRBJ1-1	CASSPVRDTEAFF	TGTGCCAGCAGCCCCGTGAGGGACACTGAAGCTTTCTTT
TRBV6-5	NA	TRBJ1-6	CASSYSSRILNSPLHF	TGTGCCAGCAGTTACTCTTCCAGGATACTTAATTCACCCCTCCACTTT
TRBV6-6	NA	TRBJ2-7	CASRDFRGAYEQYF	TGTGCCAGCAGAGACTTCAGGGGGGCCTACGAGCAGTACTTC
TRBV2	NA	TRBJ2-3	CASKVTGRTDTQYF	TGTGCCAGCAAGGTGACAGGGAGGACAGATACGCAGTATTTT
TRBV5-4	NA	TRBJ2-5	CASSSPDRAETQYF	TGTGCCAGCAGCTCTCCTGACAGAGCAGAGACCCAGTACTTC
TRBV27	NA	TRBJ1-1	CASSFLDQVNTEAFF	TGTGCCAGCAGTTTCCTGGATCAGGTGAACACTGAAGCTTTCTTT
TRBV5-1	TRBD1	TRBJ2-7	CASIMLPGQGNYEQYF	TGCGCCAGCATCATGTTGCCGGGACAGGGTAATTACGAGCAGTACTTC
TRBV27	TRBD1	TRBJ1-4	CASSRQGYNEKLFF	TGTGCCAGCAGCAGACAGGGATATAATGAAAAACTGTTTTTT
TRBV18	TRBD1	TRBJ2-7	CASSLDRGSEQYF	TGTGCCAGCTCACTCGACAGGGGGTCCGAGCAGTACTTC
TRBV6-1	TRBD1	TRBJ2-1	CASDLEGAGYNEQFF	TGTGCCAGCGACCTTGAGGGGGCTGGTTACAATGAGCAGTTCTTC
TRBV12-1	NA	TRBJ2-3	CASSGKDCRDTNTDTQYF	TGTGCCAGCAGCGGGAAAGATTGCCGGGACACCAACACAGATACGCAGTATTTT
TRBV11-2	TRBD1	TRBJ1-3	CASSFTGTGGNTIYF	TGTGCCAGCAGCTTCACCGGGACAGGGGGCAACACCATATATTTT
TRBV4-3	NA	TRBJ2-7	CASSQAKDSYYEQYF	TGCGCCAGCAGCCAAGCCAAGGACAGCTACTACGAGCAGTACTTC
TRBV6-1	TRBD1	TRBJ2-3	CASSEGGQGADTQYF	TGTGCCAGCAGTGAAGGGGGACAGGGGGCAGATACGCAGTATTTT
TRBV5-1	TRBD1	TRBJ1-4	CASSLGQGRANEKLFF	TGCGCCAGCAGCTTGGGACAGGGGAGGGCTAATGAAAAACTGTTTTTT
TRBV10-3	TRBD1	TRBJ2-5	CAISESGTGRQTQYF	TGTGCCATCAGTGAGTCGGGGACAGGGAGGCAGACCCAGTACTTC
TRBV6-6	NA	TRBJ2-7	CASRAQDRALGGQYF	TGTGCCAGCAGAGCTCAGGACCGAGCGCTCGGAGGGCAGTACTTC
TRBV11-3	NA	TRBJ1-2	CASSANRGLKGYTF	TGTGCCAGCAGCGCCAACCGGGGGTTGAAGGGCTACACCTTC
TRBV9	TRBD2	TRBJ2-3	CASSVVASGISTQYF	TGTGCCAGCAGCGTAGTAGCTAGCGGGATAAGTACGCAGTATTTT
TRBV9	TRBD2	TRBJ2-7	CASSVATGGQYEQYF	TGTGCCAGCAGCGTAGCTACGGGGGGTCAGTACGAGCAGTACTTC
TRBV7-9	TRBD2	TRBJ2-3	CASSLGLAGPDTQYF	TGTGCCAGCAGCTTAGGGCTAGCGGGCCCAGATACGCAGTATTTT
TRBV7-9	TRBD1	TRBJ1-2	CASSFDRVSYTF	TGTGCCAGCAGCTTCGACAGGGTTAGCTACACCTTC
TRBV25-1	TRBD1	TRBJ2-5	CASSTPRDRAETQYF	TGTGCCAGCAGTACCCCCCGAGACAGGGCAGAGACCCAGTACTTC
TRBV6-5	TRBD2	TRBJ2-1	CASGREDNEQFF	TGTGCCTCTGGGAGGGAAGACAATGAGCAGTTCTTC
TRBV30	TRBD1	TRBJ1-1	CAWSSRDRVNTEAFF	TGTGCCTGGAGTTCCCGGGACAGAGTGAACACTGAAGCTTTCTTT
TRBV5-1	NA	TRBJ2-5	CASSLIPGRETQYF	TGCGCCAGCAGCTTGATCCCAGGGCGAGAGACCCAGTACTTC
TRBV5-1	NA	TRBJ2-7	CASSLVVYSETAGEQYF	TGCGCCAGCAGCTTGGTAGTCTATTCCGAGACGGCGGGAGAGCAGTACTTC
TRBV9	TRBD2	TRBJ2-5	CASSVVGLAVPETQYF	TGTGCCAGCAGCGTAGTAGGACTAGCAGTGCCCGAGACCCAGTACTTC
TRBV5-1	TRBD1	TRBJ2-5	CASAQTGGRETQYF	TGCGCCAGCGCCCAAACAGGGGGCCGGGAGACCCAGTACTTC
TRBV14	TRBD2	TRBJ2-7	CASSPRGGTSGTLYEQYF	TGTGCCAGCAGCCCGAGGGGGGGGACTAGCGGTACACTCTACGAGCAGTACTTC
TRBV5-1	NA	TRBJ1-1	CASSLDSRQLSEAFF	TGCGCCAGCAGCTTGGATTCAAGACAGCTCTCTGAAGCTTTCTTT
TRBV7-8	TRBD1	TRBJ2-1	CASSFGTGWYNEQFF	TGTGCCAGCAGCTTCGGGACAGGGTGGTACAATGAGCAGTTCTTC